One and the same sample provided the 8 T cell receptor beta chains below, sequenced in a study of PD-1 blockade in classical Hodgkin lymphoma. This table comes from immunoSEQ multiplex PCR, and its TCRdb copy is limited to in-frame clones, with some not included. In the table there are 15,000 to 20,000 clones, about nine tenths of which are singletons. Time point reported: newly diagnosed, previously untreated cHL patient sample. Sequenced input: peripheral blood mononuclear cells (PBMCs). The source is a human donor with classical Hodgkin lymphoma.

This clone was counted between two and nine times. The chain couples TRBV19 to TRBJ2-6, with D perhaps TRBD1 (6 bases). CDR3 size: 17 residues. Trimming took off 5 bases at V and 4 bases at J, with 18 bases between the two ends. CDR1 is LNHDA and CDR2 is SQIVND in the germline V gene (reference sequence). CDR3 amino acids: CASSVDYTGMGANVLTF. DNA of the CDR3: TGTGCCAGTAGTGTCGATTACACAGGGATGGGGGCCAACGTCCTGACTTTC.

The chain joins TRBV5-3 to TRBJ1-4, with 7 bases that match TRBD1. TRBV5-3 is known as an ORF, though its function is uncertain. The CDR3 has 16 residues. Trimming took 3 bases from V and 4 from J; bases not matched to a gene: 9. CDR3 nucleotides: TGTGCCAGAAGCTGCACTGGGACAGCCTTTAATGAAAAACTGTTTTTT. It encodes CARSCTGTAFNEKLFF.

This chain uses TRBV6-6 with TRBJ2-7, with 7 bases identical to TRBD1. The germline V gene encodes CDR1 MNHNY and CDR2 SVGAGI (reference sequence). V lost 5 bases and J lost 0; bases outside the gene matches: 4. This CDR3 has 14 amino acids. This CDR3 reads CASSTRTGSYEQYF. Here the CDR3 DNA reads TGTGCCAGCAGTACTCGGACAGGCTCCTACGAGCAGTACTTC.

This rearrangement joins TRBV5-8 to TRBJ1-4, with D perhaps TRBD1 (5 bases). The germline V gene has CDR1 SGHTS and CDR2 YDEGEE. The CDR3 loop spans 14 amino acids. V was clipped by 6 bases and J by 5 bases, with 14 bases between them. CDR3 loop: CASTRGVENEKLFF. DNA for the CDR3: TGTGCCAGCACTCGGGGGGTCGAAAATGAAAAACTGTTTTTT.

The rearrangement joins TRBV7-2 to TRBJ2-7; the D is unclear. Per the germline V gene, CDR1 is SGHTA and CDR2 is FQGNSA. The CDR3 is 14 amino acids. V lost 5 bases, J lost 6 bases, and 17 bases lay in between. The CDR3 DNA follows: TGTGCCAGCAGCACGAGTAGGGTAACGGGCGAGCAGTACTTC. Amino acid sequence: CASSTSRVTGEQYF.

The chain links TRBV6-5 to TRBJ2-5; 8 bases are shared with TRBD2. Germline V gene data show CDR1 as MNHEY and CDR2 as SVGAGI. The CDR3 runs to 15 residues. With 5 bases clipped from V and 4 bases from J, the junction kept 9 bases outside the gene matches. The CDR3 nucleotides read TGTGCCAGCAGTCTTAGCGGGAATAGCCGAGAGACCCAGTACTTC. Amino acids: CASSLSGNSRETQYF.

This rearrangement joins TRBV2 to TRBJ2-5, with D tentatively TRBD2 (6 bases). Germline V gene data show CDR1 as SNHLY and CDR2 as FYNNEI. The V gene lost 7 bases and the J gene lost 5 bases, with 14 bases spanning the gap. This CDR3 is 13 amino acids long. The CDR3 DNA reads TGTGCCAGCACCGTACTAGCAGGGGAGACCCAGTACTTC. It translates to CASTVLAGETQYF.

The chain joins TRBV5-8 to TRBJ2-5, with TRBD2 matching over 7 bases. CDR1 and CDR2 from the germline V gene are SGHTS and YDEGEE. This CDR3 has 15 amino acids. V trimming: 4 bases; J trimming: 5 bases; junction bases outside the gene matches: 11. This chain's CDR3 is CASSPRGTNGETQYF. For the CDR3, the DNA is TGTGCCAGCAGCCCAAGAGGGACTAACGGCGAGACCCAGTACTTC.